This T cell receptor beta chain was identified in a study of blood T cell repertoires in COVID-19 (TCRdb year 2020). For the study in its entirety: Samples from collaborators originated in the United States, Italy and Spain and spanned both the acute and convalescent phases of COVID-19. Deeply sampled blood TCRbeta repertoires from subjects exposed to, actively infected with, or recovered from COVID-19 were included in the dataset. Nearly every sample came with metadata listing a de-identified subject ID, COVID-19 status, age in years and sex. The material from the prospective study consisted of cDNA or gDNA derived from T cells, B-cell-depleted T cells, or PBMCs. HLA class I and class II types, where available, came from metadata supplied by the sample provider rather than from assay-based typing. Samples were obtained from the ongoing ImmuneRACE study (first 160 participants) and from over 1,000 subjects provided by 6 global collaborators. The repertoires were released in a freely available public database meant as a resource for research on the immune response to SARS-CoV-2.

Between the V and J ends, shortened by 8 bases and 4 bases respectively, the junction contains 13 bases. From a lookup of the germline V gene (reference sequence), CDR1 and CDR2 are SEHNR and FQNEAQ. From the cysteine through the phenylalanine, the CDR3 covers 13 amino acids. CDR3 DNA is the only sequence kept; it has 39 bases, read in frame from the first base. Notes on this clone: No cognate antigen has been identified for it. Per-base quality was not reported, and no clone a single base away is much larger than it.

Here is what the overall study found, with its caveats: Clinical and demographic metadata were provided uncurated, with the amount varying by source and participant.

The immunoSEQ Assay, a bias-controlled multiplex PCR, was used to amplify TCRbeta CDR3 regions from genomic DNA. Concerning the study's data processing: The number of nucleated cells in each sample was estimated by amplification of reference gene primers within the assay. To quantify the absolute abundance of each unique TCRbeta CDR3 rearrangement, sequence reads were collapsed and filtered. For each sample, productive Simpson clonality was calculated as the square root of Simpson's diversity index over productive rearrangements. TCRdb stores this immuneACCESS table with in-frame sequences only. Part of the clones is absent; in the studies checked, under half of the shortfall reflects unresolved V genes, and no reason is known for the rest. V, J and clone size are those of that table, while D and trimming were read from the DNA. The sample records roughly 140,000 clones, around 80% of which are singletons. The ten largest make up around 1.6% of the sample.

In the prospective study, participants were about 18 to 95 years old, resided in 24 geographic areas of the United States, and were enrolled through a virtual design. Cohort assignment in the prospective study relied on participant-reported clinical history from a screening survey and a study questionnaire. Exposed participants had been in contact with someone with a PCR-confirmed or clinician-diagnosed COVID-19 case within 2 weeks of study entry. In the prospective study, whole blood, serum and a nasopharyngeal or oropharyngeal swab were collected from each participant by mobile phlebotomists. Over a roughly two-month period, participants in the prospective study had the option of providing additional blood draws and questionnaires. Prospective study blood samples were shipped either frozen or at room temperature before DNA extraction.

The rearrangement joined TRBV7-9 to TRBJ2-3; a tentative D call is TRBD2 (5 bases match). The sequence was obtained from a woman aged 18-29 years who had been exposed to COVID-19. Sequencing was done on a sample of PBMCs or T cells enriched from blood (not recorded which). The bases read TGTGCCAGCGCTTCGCGAGGGCCAGATACGCAGTATTTT. Translated, it gives CASASRGPDTQYF.